Listed here is a single T cell receptor beta chain. The data are from a study of OX40 agonist ivuxolimab in advanced cancers. Germline loops: CDR1 GTSNPN, CDR2 SVGIG (reference sequence). There are 13 residues in the CDR3. Trimming took off 6 bases at V and 0 bases at J, with 10 bases between the two ends. TCRdb's table, derived via immunoSEQ multiplex PCR, lists solely in-frame clones and lacks some. The sample yields around 60,000 clones, about 89% seen once. This TCR was recovered from an adult with an advanced solid tumor such as melanoma, head and neck, liver or kidney cancer. The rearrangement links TRBV30 to TRBJ2-3; weak D call: TRBD2 (6 bases). The sample was CD4+ or CD8+ T cells sorted from blood, taken in a trial of the OX40 agonist ivuxolimab. Here the CDR3 reads CACAGLSTDTQYF. CDR3 nucleotide sequence: TGTGCCTGCGCGGGGCTTAGCACAGATACGCAGTATTTT.